A selection of T cell receptor beta chains follows, all from one sample in a study of OX40 agonist ivuxolimab in advanced cancers. Generated by immunoSEQ multiplex PCR, the TCRdb table keeps only in-frame clones and is missing some. The data hold approximately 50,000 clones, with 70% to 90% observed a single time. This specimen was CD4+ or CD8+ T cells sorted from blood, taken in a trial of the OX40 agonist ivuxolimab. Source of these receptors: an adult with an advanced solid tumor such as melanoma, head and neck, liver or kidney cancer. The CDR3 runs from the conserved cysteine through the conserved F or W. Each record gives: J gene, V gene, D gene, clone size, CDR3 DNA, CDR3 protein. D genes are given only for firm matches. For some rows the clone size is stated as once, few or many, or as a class when expanded; others skip it.

j_call: TRBJ1-2; v_call: TRBV5-1; d_call: .; clone_size: .; cdr3_nt: TGCGCCAGCAGCCTGTGGGGGGCTCGTGGCTACACCTTC; cdr3_aa: CASSLWGARGYTF
j_call: TRBJ2-5; v_call: TRBV5-1; d_call: TRBD1; clone_size: .; cdr3_nt: TGCGCCAGCAGCTTGGATGGGACAGGACAAGAGACCCAGTACTTC; cdr3_aa: CASSLDGTGQETQYF
j_call: TRBJ1-4; v_call: TRBV5-4; d_call: TRBD1; clone_size: once; cdr3_nt: TGTGCCAGCAGCTCGACCGGGACAGCGAATGAAAAACTGTTTTTT; cdr3_aa: CASSSTGTANEKLFF
j_call: TRBJ1-1; v_call: TRBV4-1; d_call: .; clone_size: once; cdr3_nt: TGCGCCAGCAGTCCAGCCGCTTTGAACACTGAAGCTTTCTTT; cdr3_aa: CASSPAALNTEAFF
j_call: TRBJ1-4; v_call: TRBV10-1; d_call: .; clone_size: few; cdr3_nt: TGCGCCAGCAGTACGGTGGCTAACGGGGAAAAACTGTTTTTT; cdr3_aa: CASSTVANGEKLFF
j_call: TRBJ2-7; v_call: TRBV7-6; d_call: .; clone_size: .; cdr3_nt: TGTGCCAGCAGCTTACGCGTTGGGACTACAGGGTCCTACGAGCAGTACTTC; cdr3_aa: CASSLRVGTTGSYEQYF
j_call: TRBJ2-3; v_call: TRBV6-1; d_call: TRBD2; clone_size: .; cdr3_nt: TGTGCCAGCAGTGAAGCTGTGGTCGCGGGAGTTTTTGGGGGCACAGATACGCAGTATTTT; cdr3_aa: CASSEAVVAGVFGGTDTQYF
j_call: TRBJ1-3; v_call: TRBV18; d_call: .; clone_size: .; cdr3_nt: TGTGCCAGCTCACCATACGACAACTCTGGAAACACCATATATTTT; cdr3_aa: CASSPYDNSGNTIYF
j_call: TRBJ2-1; v_call: TRBV19; d_call: TRBD2; clone_size: .; cdr3_nt: TGTGCCAGTAGTATCCAGGGATCCGGCGGGAGTGAGCAGTTCTTC; cdr3_aa: CASSIQGSGGSEQFF
j_call: TRBJ2-7; v_call: TRBV19; d_call: .; clone_size: .; cdr3_nt: TGTGCCAGTAGTTCACACGCGGGGCCGGAGTACTTC; cdr3_aa: CASSSHAGPEYF
j_call: TRBJ2-3; v_call: TRBV9; d_call: .; clone_size: few; cdr3_nt: TGTGCCAGCAGCACACGACCCGGGACTTCCTACACAGATACGCAGTATTTT; cdr3_aa: CASSTRPGTSYTDTQYF
j_call: TRBJ1-5; v_call: TRBV5-5; d_call: .; clone_size: .; cdr3_nt: TGTGCCAGCAGCTTGGTGGGGGCGGCGGGCAATCAGCCCCAGCATTTT; cdr3_aa: CASSLVGAAGNQPQHF
j_call: TRBJ2-3; v_call: TRBV5-1; d_call: TRBD2; clone_size: .; cdr3_nt: TGCGCCAGCAGCTTGGAAGCGGGAGGGCTACGGGATACGCAGTATTTT; cdr3_aa: CASSLEAGGLRDTQYF
j_call: TRBJ2-1; v_call: TRBV27; d_call: .; clone_size: .; cdr3_nt: TGTGCCAGCATATCTCTTAGCTCCTACAATGAGCAGTTCTTC; cdr3_aa: CASISLSSYNEQFF
j_call: TRBJ2-5; v_call: TRBV11-3; d_call: TRBD2; clone_size: .; cdr3_nt: TGTGCCAGCAGCTTTATTACCGGGACTAGCGGCCAAGAGACCCAGTACTTC; cdr3_aa: CASSFITGTSGQETQYF
j_call: TRBJ1-1; v_call: TRBV2; d_call: .; clone_size: .; cdr3_nt: TGTGCCAGCAGTAGGACGGTAGTGAACACTGAAGCTTTCTTT; cdr3_aa: CASSRTVVNTEAFF
j_call: TRBJ2-2; v_call: TRBV7-8; d_call: TRBD1; clone_size: .; cdr3_nt: TGTGCCAGCAGCGTTGACAGGGGTGGGACCGGGGAGCTGTTTTTT; cdr3_aa: CASSVDRGGTGELFF